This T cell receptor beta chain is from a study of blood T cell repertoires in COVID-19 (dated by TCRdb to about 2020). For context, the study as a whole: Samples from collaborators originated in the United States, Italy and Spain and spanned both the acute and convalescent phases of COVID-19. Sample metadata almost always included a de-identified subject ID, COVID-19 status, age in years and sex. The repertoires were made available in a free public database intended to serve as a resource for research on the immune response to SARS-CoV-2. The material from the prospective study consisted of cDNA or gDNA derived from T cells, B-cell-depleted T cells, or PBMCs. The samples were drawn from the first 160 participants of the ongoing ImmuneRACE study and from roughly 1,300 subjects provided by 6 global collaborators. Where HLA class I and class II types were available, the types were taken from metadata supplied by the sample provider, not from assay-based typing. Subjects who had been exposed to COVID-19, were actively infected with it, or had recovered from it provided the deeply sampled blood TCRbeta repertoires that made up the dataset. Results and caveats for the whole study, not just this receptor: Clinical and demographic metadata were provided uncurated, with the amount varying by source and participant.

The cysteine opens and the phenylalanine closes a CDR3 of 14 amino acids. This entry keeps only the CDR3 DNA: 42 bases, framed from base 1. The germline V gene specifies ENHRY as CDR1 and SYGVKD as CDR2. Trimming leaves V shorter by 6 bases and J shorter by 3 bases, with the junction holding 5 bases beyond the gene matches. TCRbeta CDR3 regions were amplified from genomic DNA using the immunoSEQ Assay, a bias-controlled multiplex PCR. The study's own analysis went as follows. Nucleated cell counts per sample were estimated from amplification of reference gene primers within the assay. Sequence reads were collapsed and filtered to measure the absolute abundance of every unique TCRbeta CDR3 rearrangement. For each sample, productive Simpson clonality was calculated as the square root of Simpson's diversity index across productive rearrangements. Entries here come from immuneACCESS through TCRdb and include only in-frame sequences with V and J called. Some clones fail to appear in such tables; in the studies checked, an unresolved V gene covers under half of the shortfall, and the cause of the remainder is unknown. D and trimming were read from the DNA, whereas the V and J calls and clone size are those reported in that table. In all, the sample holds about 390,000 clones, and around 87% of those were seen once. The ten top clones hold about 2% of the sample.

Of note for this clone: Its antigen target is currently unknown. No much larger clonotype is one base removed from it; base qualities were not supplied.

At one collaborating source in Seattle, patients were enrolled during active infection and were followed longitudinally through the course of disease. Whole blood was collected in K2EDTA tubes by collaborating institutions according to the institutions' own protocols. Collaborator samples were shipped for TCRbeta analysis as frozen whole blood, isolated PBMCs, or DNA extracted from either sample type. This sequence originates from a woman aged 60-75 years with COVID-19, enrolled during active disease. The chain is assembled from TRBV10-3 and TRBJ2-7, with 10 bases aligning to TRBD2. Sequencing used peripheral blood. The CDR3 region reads CAISLTSGDYEQYF. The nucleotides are TGTGCCATCAGCCTAACTAGCGGGGACTACGAGCAGTACTTC.